The source of this T cell receptor beta chain is a study of post-analysis software for immune sequencing data (dated by TCRdb to between 2014 and 2017). Notes on the research overall: Disease courses on record covered relapsing-remitting, secondary progressive and progressive-relapsing multiple sclerosis, though some patients had no subtype annotation. The patient repertoires were compared against 11 previously published healthy control repertoires obtained from donors aged roughly 6 to 28 years. A subset of samples was prepared in parallel using single-end sample barcoding, then pooled and co-amplified after Illumina adapter ligation.

About this clonotype itself: Its antigen is currently not known. No per-base quality is available; no much larger clone lies one base away.

The receptor library was made with PCR. For sequencing, an Illumina HiSeq 2500 was employed. To reduce PCR and sequencing biases, unique molecular identifiers were built into the TCR beta cDNA libraries. Every 1 to 10 million input T cells yielded around 500,000 cDNA molecules, meaning each molecule approximated one T cell. The patient libraries were prepared and sequenced using the same protocol as the earlier healthy control dataset. Within a given batch, samples were prepared together, multiplexed and sequenced on the same HiSeq lane. Per the source publication's procedure: MIGEC handled the raw barcoded reads, throwing out single-read molecular identifier groups before consensus assembly and CDR3 extraction. Clonotype tables were post-analysed with VDJtools, normalizing diversity by down-sampling all datasets to the smallest sample size. In repertoire overlap clustering, CDR3 amino acid sequences, but not nucleotide sequences, were matched to correct batch-related cross-sample contamination. Through fastp at Q25 and MiXCR, TCRdb rebuilt clones from the public reads, retaining in-frame beta chains. Entries are consolidated by CDR3 protein sequence, retaining the most common genes and DNA. TCRdb, not the original authors, processed these V and J calls. This sample holds about 160,000 distinct CDR3 sequences; around 36% were observed only once. The ten most abundant clones make up roughly 28% of the sample.

Sample time point, as interpreted from the label and publication: second blood draw from one MS patient after hematopoietic stem cell transplantation. To demonstrate the VDJtools post-analysis software, the study profiled TCR beta repertoires from the peripheral blood of 10 to 15 young patients with multiple sclerosis. The multiple sclerosis patients were children and adolescents between about 6 and 16 years of age. Results the study describes overall, beyond this receptor: Direct clustering with F measure revealed strong co-clustering of samples prepared in the same batch, which led to a batch-effect correction. The control group was slightly older than the multiple sclerosis patient group. Multiple sclerosis patients had significantly lower normalized Chao1 diversity than controls, a result that suggests substantial peripheral T-cell clonal expansion. Patients showed significantly higher frequencies than controls for roughly five TRBV segments, among them TRBV5-6, TRBV5-1 and TRBV20-1.

V is shortened by 4 bases, J by 2 bases, and the region joining them spans 12 bases. Measured from the cysteine to the phenylalanine, the CDR3 is 14 residues long. The only DNA kept is the CDR3, 42 bases in frame from the first base. Per the germline V gene, SQVTM is the CDR1 and ANQGSEA is the CDR2. The sequence is built from TRBV29-1 and TRBJ2-1; the D gene identity is not certain. Sample: blood, taken after autologous hematopoietic stem cell transplantation. This sequence originates from a girl aged 5-17 years with multiple sclerosis. Donor details come from another sample of the same person, matched by shared clones. The CDR3 reads as follows: CSVVETRTYNEQFF. The sequence in DNA is TGCAGCGTTGTCGAGACTCGCACCTACAATGAGCAGTTCTTC.